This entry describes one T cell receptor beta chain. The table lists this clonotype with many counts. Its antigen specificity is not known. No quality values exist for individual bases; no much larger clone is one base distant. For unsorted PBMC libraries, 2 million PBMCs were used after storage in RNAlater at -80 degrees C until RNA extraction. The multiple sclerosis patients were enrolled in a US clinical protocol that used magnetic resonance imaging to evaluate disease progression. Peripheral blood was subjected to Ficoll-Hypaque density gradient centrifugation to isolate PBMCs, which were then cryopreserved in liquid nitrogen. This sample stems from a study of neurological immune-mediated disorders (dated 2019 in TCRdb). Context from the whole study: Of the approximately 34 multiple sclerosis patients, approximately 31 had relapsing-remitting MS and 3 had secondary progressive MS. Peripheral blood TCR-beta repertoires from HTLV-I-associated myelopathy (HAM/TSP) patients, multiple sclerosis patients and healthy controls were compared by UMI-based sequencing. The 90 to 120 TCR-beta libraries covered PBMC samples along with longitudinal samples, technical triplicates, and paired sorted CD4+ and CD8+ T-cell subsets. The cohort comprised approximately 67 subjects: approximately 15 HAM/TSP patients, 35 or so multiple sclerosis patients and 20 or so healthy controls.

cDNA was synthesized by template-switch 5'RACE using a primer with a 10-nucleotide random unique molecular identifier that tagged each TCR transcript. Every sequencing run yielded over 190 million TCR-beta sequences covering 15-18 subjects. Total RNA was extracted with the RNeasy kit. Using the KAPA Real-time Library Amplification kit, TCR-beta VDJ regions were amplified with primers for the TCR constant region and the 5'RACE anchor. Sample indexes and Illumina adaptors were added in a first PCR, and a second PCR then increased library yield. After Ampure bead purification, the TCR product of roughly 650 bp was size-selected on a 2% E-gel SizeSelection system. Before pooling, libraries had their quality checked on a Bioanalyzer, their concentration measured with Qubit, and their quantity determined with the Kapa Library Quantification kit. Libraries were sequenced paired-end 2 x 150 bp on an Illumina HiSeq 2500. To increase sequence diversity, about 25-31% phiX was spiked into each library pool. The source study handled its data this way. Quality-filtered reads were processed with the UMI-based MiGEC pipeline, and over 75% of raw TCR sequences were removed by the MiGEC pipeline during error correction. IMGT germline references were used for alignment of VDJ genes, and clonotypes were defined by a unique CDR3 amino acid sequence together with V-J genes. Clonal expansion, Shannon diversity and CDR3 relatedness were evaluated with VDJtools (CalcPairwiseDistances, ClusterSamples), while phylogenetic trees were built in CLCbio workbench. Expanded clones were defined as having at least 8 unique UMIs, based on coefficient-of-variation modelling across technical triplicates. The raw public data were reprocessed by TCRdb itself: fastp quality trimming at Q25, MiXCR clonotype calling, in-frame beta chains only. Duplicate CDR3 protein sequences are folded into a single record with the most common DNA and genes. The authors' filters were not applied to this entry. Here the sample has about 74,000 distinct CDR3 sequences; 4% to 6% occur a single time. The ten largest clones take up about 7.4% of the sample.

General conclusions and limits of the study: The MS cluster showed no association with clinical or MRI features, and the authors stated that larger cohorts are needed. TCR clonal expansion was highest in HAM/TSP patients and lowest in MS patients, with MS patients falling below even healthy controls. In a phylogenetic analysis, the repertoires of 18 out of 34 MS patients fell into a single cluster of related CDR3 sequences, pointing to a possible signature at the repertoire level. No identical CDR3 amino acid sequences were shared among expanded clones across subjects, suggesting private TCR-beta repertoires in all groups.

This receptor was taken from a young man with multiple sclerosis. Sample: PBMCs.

The DNA sequence is given as TGCAGTGCCTCCGGACTAGCGGCTAGCACAGATACGCAGTATTTT. The encoded protein is CSASGLAASTDTQYF. The chain was built from TRBV20-1 and TRBJ2-3, with TRBD2 identical over 10 junction bases. V ends up 6 bases short and J 0 bases short, with an unmatched junction base count of 6. Inclusive of the bounding cysteine and phenylalanine, the CDR3 is 15 residues long. Here the CDR3 DNA is all that survives: 45 bases in frame from base 1. CDR1 DFQATT and CDR2 SNEGSKA were looked up in the germline V gene (reference sequence).